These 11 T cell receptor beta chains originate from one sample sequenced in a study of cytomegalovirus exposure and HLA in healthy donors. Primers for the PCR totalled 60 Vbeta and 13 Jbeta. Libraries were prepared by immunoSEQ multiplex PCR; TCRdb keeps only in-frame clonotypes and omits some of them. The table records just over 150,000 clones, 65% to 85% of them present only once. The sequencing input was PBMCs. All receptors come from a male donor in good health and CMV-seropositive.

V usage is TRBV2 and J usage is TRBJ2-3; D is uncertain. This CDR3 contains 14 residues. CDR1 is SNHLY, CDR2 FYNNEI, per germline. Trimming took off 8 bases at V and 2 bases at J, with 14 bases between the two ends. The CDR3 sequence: CASLTGFLTDTQYF. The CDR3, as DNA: TGTGCCAGCCTTACCGGGTTCCTCACAGATACGCAGTATTTT.

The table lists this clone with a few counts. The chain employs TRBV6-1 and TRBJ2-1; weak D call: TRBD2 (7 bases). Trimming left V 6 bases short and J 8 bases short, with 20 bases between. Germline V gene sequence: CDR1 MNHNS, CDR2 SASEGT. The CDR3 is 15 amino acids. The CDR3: CASRTGGGSSYEQFF. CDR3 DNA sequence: TGTGCCAGCAGGACCGGGGGCGGGAGTTCGTATGAGCAGTTCTTC.

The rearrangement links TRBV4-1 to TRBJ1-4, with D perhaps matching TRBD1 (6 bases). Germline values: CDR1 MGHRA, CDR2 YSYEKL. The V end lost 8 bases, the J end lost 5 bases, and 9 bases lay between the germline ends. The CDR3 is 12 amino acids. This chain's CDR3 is CASRTANEKLFF. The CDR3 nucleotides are TGCGCCAGCCGGACAGCGAATGAAAAACTGTTTTTT.

The CDR3 sequence: CASSFDGASTDTQYF. CDR3 bases: TGCGCCAGCAGCTTCGACGGAGCTAGCACAGATACGCAGTATTTT. The chain joins TRBV5-1 to TRBJ2-3; D remains ambiguous. Germline V lookup: CDR1 SGHRS, CDR2 YFSETQ. The CDR3 has 15 amino acids. Trimming took off 2 bases at V and 0 bases at J, with 10 bases between the two ends.

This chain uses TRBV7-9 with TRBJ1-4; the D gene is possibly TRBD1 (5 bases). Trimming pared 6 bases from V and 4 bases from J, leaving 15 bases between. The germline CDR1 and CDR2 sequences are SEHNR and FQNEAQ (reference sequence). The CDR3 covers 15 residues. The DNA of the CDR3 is TGTGCCAGCAGACCCGACAGCACCGGTAATGAAAAACTGTTTTTT. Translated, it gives CASRPDSTGNEKLFF.

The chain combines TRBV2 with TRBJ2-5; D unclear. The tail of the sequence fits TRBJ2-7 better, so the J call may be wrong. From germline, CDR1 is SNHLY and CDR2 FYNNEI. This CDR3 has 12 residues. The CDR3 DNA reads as TGTGCCAGCCGACTGTTAGCCTACGAGCAGTACTTC. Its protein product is CASRLLAYEQYF.

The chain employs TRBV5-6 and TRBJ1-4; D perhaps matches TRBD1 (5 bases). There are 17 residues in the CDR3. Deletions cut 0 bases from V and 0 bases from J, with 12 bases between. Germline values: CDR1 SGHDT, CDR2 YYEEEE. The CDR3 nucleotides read TGTGCCAGCAGCTTGGAGACGGGGGTGACAACTAATGAAAAACTGTTTTTT. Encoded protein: CASSLETGVTTNEKLFF.

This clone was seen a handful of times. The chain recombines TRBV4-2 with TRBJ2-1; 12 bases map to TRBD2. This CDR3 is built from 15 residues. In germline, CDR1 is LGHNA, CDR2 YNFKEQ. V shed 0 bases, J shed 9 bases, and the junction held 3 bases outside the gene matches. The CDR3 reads CASSQETSGSTEQFF. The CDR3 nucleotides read TGTGCCAGCAGCCAAGAGACTAGCGGGAGTACTGAGCAGTTCTTC.

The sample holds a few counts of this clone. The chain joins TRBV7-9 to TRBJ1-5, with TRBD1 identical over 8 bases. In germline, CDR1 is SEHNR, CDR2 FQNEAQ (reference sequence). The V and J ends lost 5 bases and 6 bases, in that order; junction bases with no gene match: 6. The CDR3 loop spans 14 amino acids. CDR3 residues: CASSDQGARQPQHF. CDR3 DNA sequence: TGTGCCAGCAGCGACCAGGGGGCGCGTCAGCCCCAGCATTTT.

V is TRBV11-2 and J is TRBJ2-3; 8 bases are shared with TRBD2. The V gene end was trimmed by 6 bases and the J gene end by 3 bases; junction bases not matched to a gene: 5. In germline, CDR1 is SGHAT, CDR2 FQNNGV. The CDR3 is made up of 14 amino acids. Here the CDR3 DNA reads TGTGCCAGCAGGTATGGCGGGAGGACAGATACGCAGTATTTT. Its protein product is CASRYGGRTDTQYF.

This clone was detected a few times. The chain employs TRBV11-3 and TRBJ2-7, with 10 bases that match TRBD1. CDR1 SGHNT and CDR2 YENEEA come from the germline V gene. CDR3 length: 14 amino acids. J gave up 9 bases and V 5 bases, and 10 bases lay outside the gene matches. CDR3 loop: CASSPGTGALGQYF. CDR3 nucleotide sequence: TGTGCCAGCAGCCCGGGGACAGGGGCCCTGGGGCAGTACTTC.